This TCR beta chain stems from a study of T cells after somatic rescue of genetic block. Germline-derived CDR1 and CDR2 are SNHLY and FYNNEI. There are 16 residues in the CDR3. Losses at the gene ends were 8 bases for V and 5 bases for J; bases not matched to a gene: 13. This clone has only a few counts. Assay: immunoSEQ multiplex PCR; the TCRdb copy retains only in-frame clones and omits some. The sample holds tens of thousands of clones; approximately 90% are singletons and the top ten take about 3%. This chain connects TRBV2 to TRBJ2-5, with 11 bases aligning to TRBD2. Material for sequencing was peripheral blood mononuclear cells (PBMCs). This TCR derives from a young man. The CDR3 protein is CASLQISGRAGETQYF. The DNA of the CDR3 is TGTGCCAGCCTCCAGATTAGCGGGAGGGCCGGGGAGACCCAGTACTTC.